This T cell receptor beta chain was sequenced in a study of blood T cell repertoires in COVID-19. In the study overall: Whether acute or convalescent, the COVID-19 samples came from the United States, Italy and Spain.

Everyone who took part was about 18 to 90 years old, and they came from about 23 US areas. Cohort placement rested on clinical history that participants reported themselves. The data were produced by immunoSEQ multiplex PCR, yet TCRdb's version contains in-frame clones alone and is incomplete. Of about 180,000 clones listed, 88% are singletons. The CDR3 contains 16 residues. Germline V lookup: CDR1 MDHEN, CDR2 SYDVKM. V was pared by 6 bases and J by 3 bases, with 18 bases between. V and J are TRBV28 and TRBJ1-5; D is ambiguous. Sequencing input: PBMCs or T cells enriched from blood (not recorded which). This TCR was sampled from a woman between 18 and 30 years old who had recovered from COVID-19. The CDR3 loop is CASRGNLGGVNQPQHF. In DNA, the CDR3 is TGTGCCAGCAGAGGAAATCTTGGCGGGGTCAATCAGCCCCAGCATTTT.